Included here is one TCR beta chain sequence, with context. This sample is drawn from a study of blood T cell repertoires in COVID-19. Study-wide background: The cDNA or gDNA used as material had been derived from T cells, B-cell-depleted T cells, or PBMCs.

The CDR3 is 16 residues long. Trimming left V 6 bases short and J 0 bases short, with 17 bases between. Germline lookup yields CDR1 MNHNY and CDR2 SVGAGI (reference sequence). Profiled with immunoSEQ multiplex PCR; TCRdb holds only in-frame clones, not every one. The repertoire includes about 180,000 clones, around 88% of them detected once, and around 4% sits in the top ten. The V and J genes are TRBV6-6 and TRBJ1-2; the D gene is possibly TRBD1 (5 bases). Sequencing input: peripheral blood. The receptor comes from a woman between 25 and 40 years old with acute or convalescent COVID-19. The chain's CDR3 is CASRALDSPANYGYTF. The DNA of the CDR3 is TGTGCCAGCAGGGCGCTTGACAGCCCAGCTAACTATGGCTACACCTTC.